The present T cell receptor beta chain was sequenced within a study of blood T cell repertoires in COVID-19. Looking at the study overall: Samples came from the United States, Italy and Spain, spanning acute and convalescent COVID-19. Sources were T cells, B-cell-depleted T cells, or PBMCs; the material itself was cDNA or gDNA.

Germline V gene lookup returns CDR1 WNHNN and CDR2 SYGVQD (reference sequence). The V gene end was trimmed by 6 bases and the J gene end by 5 bases; junction bases not matched to a gene: 6. The CDR3 is 14 residues long. Sequencing was performed with immunoSEQ multiplex PCR; in TCRdb, only in-frame clones are kept and a portion is missing. Of around 100,000 clones detected, around 90% appear once; the ten largest clones hold just over 3%. J is TRBJ2-3 and V is TRBV10-1; 9 bases map to TRBD1. The origin of this receptor is a man aged 45-65 years in a cohort sampled during active COVID-19. The sequencing sample was made of peripheral blood. The DNA for the CDR3 is TGCGCCAGCAGCCGGGACAGGGTAAAAGATACGCAGTATTTT. Translation: CASSRDRVKDTQYF.